Each of the 15 T cell receptor beta chains below was sequenced from the same sample in a study of T-cell memory formation after mild COVID-19. TCRdb independently ran MiXCR on the 5' RACE reads; one entry per CDR3 protein. The table records some 210,000 distinct CDR3 sequences, about 18% of them present only once. Source material: PBMCs or a T cell subset sorted from them (not recorded which). These receptors were obtained from an adult woman who had mild COVID-19 (a few samples of this study predate the infection). Cell type and time point are not known.

A few counts support this clonotype. The J gene is TRBJ2-2, the V gene TRBV11-2; weak D call: TRBD2 (5 bases). This CDR3 has 13 residues. Trimming took 4 bases from V and 6 from J, leaving 9 bases between them. Germline CDR1 and CDR2: SGHAT and FQNNGV. The CDR3 loop is CASSSWRAGELFF. The CDR3 DNA follows: TGTGCCAGCAGCTCATGGCGGGCCGGGGAGCTGTTTTTT.

This chain joins TRBV29-1 and TRBJ2-3; 11 bases match TRBD2. With V trimmed by 8 bases and J by 0 bases, 10 bases remained unmatched. Germline V CDR1 and CDR2: SQVTM, ANQGSEA. This CDR3 comprises 16 residues. The CDR3 DNA sequence: TGCAGCCTAAGGGGACTAGCGGATTCCAGCACAGATACGCAGTATTTT. It encodes CSLRGLADSSTDTQYF.

The chain joins TRBV12-3 or TRBV12-4 to TRBJ1-1, with D unclear. Trimming cost V 7 bases and J 8 bases, with 8 bases left between them. The CDR3 totals 10 residues. The CDR3: CASNLYEAFF. The CDR3 nucleotides are TGTGCCAGCAACCTATACGAAGCTTTCTTT.

This clonotype was observed a handful of times. The V call is TRBV20-1, the J call TRBJ2-7; D gene unclear. This CDR3 comprises 12 residues. CDR1 DFQATT and CDR2 SNEGSKA come from the germline V gene (reference sequence). The V end was cut by 5 bases, the J end by 0 bases, with 8 bases between. The CDR3 region is CSALKSSYEQYF. In DNA form, the CDR3 reads TGCAGTGCTTTAAAGAGCTCCTACGAGCAGTACTTC.

A few counts support this clonotype. V is TRBV10-3 and J is TRBJ2-3, with 11 bases identical to TRBD2. Germline lookup yields CDR1 ENHRY and CDR2 SYGVKD. The J segment lost 2 bases and the V segment lost 4 bases, leaving 2 bases of the junction unmatched. This CDR3 spans 15 amino acids. The CDR3 bases are TGTGCCATCAGTGGACTAGCGGGGAACACAGATACGCAGTATTTT. It encodes CAISGLAGNTDTQYF.

The sample holds many counts of this clonotype. The chain couples TRBV12-3 or TRBV12-4 to TRBJ2-7; D unresolved. CDR3 length equals 11 residues. The V end lost 5 bases, the J end lost 2 bases, and 4 bases lay between the germline ends. In DNA form, the CDR3 reads TGTGCCAGCAGTCGAACCTACGAGCAGTACTTC. Amino acid sequence: CASSRTYEQYF.

V and J are TRBV10-3 and TRBJ2-1; D perhaps matches TRBD2 (5 bases). Germline values: CDR1 ENHRY, CDR2 SYGVKD. V lost 10 bases to trimming and J lost 2 bases, with 12 bases between them. The CDR3 runs 13 residues. The CDR3, as DNA: TGTGCCAGTACTAGGAGCCCCTACAATGAGCAGTTCTTC. Translating it yields CASTRSPYNEQFF.

The chain combines TRBV6-6 with TRBJ1-4; 9 positions agree with TRBD1. The germline gives CDR1 MNHNY, CDR2 SVGAGI (reference sequence). Germline trimming cut 2 bases from V and 8 bases from J; bases unmatched to any gene: 12. The length of the CDR3 is 17 residues. The chain's CDR3 is CASSYHSGDRAEEKLFF. The CDR3 DNA reads TGTGCCAGCAGTTACCACTCGGGGGACAGGGCGGAAGAAAAACTGTTTTTT.

V is TRBV4-1 and J is TRBJ2-4, with TRBD1 identical over 7 bases. Germline V gives CDR1 MGHRA, CDR2 YSYEKL. The junction had 11 bases not matched to a gene; V was cut back by 6 bases and J by 6 bases. This CDR3 spans 15 amino acids. The CDR3 DNA is TGCGCCAGCAGAAACGACAGGGCCTTGGGAAACATTCAGTACTTC. Protein: CASRNDRALGNIQYF.

The genes are TRBV7-2 and TRBJ2-7; D possibly corresponds to TRBD2 (5 bases). The CDR3 sequence is 15 residues long. The germline CDR1 and CDR2 sequences are SGHTA and FQGNSA. Trimming took 1 base from V and 7 from J, leaving 17 bases between them. The CDR3 DNA reads as TGTGCCAGCAGCTTAGAGCGTCTAGCCATGGGGGAGCAGTACTTC. Protein: CASSLERLAMGEQYF.

The chain couples TRBV23-1 to TRBJ1-4; TRBD1 aligns across 10 bases. TRBV23-1 is classed as an ORF, of uncertain function. V lost 7 bases and J lost 0; bases outside the gene matches: 8. The CDR3 has 17 residues. The CDR3 loop reads CASNTDRGFSTNEKLFF. The CDR3 DNA sequence: TGCGCCAGCAACACGGACAGGGGGTTTTCAACTAATGAAAAACTGTTTTTT.

This clonotype was seen a handful of times. The CDR3 spells CASRGTAQETQYF. The CDR3 DNA is TGTGCCAGCAGGGGGACGGCCCAAGAGACCCAGTACTTC. The V call is TRBV7-3, the J call TRBJ2-5, with D perhaps assigned TRBD1 or TRBD2 (5 bases each). The ends were cut back, 6 bases at V and 1 base at J, with 9 bases in the middle. This CDR3 spans 13 amino acids. CDR1 is SGHTA and CDR2 is FQGTGA in the germline V gene. Combining the CDR3 with reference TRBV7-3 and TRBJ2-5 gives the whole variable domain GAGVSQTPSNKVTEKGKYVELRCDPISGHTALYWYRQSLGQGPEFLIYFQGTGAADDSGLPNDRFFAVRPEGSVSTLKIQRTERGDSAVYLCASRGTAQETQYFGPGTRLLVL.

CDR3 sequence reads: CSAFPGTLNTGELFF. CDR3 nucleotide sequence: TGCAGTGCCTTTCCGGGGACCCTGAACACCGGGGAGCTGTTTTTT. V usage is TRBV20-1 and J usage is TRBJ2-2, with D perhaps given as TRBD1 or TRBD2 (5 bases each). The CDR3 totals 15 residues. CDR1 and CDR2 (germline): DFQATT, SNEGSKA (reference sequence). Trimming removed 6 bases from V and 1 base from J, with 15 bases in between.

This rearrangement joins TRBV4-2 to TRBJ2-2; 8 nucleotides match TRBD1. V trimming: 0 bases; J trimming: 6 bases; junction bases outside the gene matches: 6. The germline V gene has CDR1 LGHNA and CDR2 YNFKEQ. The CDR3 contains 16 residues. The CDR3: CASSQDTGQGSGELFF. The CDR3 DNA reads TGTGCCAGCAGCCAAGATACAGGACAGGGATCCGGGGAGCTGTTTTTT.

V and J are TRBV5-1 and TRBJ2-1; no clear D gene. There are 11 residues in the CDR3. V was cut by 5 bases and J by 8 bases, with 8 bases left in between. Looked up from germline, CDR1 is SGHRS and CDR2 is YFSETQ. CDR3 in amino acids: CASRVGYEQFF. CDR3 DNA sequence: TGCGCCAGCAGGGTCGGTTATGAGCAGTTCTTC.